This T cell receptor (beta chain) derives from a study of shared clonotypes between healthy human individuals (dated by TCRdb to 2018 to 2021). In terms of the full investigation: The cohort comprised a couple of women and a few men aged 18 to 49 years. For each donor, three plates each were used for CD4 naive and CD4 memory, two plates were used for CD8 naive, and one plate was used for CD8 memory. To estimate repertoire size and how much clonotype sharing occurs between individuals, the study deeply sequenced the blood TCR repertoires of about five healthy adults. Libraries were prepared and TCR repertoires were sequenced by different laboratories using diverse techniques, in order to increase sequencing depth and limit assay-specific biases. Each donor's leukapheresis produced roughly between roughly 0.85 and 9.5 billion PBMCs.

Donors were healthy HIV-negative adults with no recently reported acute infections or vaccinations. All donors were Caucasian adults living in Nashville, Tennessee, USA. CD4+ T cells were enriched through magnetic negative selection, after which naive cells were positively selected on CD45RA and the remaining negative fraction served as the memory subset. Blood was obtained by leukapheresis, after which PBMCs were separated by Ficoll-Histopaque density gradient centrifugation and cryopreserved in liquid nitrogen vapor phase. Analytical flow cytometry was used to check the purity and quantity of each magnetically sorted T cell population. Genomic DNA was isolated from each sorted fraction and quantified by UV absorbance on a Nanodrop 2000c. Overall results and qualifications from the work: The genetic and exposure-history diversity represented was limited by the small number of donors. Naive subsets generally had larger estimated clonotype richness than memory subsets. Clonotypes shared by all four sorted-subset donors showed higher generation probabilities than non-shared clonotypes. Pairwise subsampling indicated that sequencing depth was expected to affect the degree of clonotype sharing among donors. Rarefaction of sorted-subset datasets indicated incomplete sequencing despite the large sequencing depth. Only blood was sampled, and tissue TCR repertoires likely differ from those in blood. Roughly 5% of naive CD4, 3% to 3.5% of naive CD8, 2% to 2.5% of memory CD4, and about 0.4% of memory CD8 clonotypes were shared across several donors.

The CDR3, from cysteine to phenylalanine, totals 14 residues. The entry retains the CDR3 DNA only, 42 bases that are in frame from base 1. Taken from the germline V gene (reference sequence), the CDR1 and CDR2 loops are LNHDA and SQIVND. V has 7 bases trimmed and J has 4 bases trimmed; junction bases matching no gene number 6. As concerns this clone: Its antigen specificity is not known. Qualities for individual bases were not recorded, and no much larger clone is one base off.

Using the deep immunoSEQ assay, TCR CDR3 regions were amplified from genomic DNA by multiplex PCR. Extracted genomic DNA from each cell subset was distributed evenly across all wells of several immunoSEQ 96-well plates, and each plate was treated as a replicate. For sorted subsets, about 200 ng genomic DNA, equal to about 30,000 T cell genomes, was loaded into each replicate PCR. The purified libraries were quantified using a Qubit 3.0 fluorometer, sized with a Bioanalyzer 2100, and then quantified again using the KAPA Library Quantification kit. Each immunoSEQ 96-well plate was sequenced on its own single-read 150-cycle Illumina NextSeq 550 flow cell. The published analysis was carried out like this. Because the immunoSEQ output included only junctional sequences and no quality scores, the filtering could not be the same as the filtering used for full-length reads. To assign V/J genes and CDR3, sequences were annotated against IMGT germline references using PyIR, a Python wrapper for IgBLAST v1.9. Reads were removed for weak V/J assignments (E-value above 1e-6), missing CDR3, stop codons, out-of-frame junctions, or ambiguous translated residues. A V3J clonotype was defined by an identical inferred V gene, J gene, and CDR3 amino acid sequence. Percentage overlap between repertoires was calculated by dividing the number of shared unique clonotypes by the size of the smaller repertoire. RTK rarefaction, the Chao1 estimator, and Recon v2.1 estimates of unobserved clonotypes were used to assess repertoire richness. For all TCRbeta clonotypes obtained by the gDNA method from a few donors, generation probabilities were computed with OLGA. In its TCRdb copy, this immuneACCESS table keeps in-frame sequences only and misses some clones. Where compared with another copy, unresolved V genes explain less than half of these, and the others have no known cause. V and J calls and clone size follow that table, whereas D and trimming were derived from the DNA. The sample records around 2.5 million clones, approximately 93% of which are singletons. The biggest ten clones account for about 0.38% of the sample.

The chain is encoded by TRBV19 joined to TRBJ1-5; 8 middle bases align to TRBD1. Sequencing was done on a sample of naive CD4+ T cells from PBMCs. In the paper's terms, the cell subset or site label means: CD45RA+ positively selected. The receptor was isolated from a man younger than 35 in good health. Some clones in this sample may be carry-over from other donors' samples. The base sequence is TGTGCCAGTACCCCGACAGGGGATAATCAGCCCCAGCATTTT. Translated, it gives CASTPTGDNQPQHF.